Below are 17 T cell receptor beta chains sequenced from a single sample in a study of blood T cell repertoires in COVID-19. Method: immunoSEQ multiplex PCR; TCRdb's copy keeps in-frame clones and lacks some. The table includes approximately 400,000 clones, around 87% detected once. The sequenced sample was PBMCs or T cells enriched from blood (not recorded which). These receptors came from a man under 40 who had recovered from COVID-19.

The genes are TRBV14 and TRBJ2-2; possible D gene TRBD1, 6 bases. Per the germline V gene, CDR1 is SGHDN and CDR2 is FVKESK. CDR3 length equals 17 residues. The ends were cut back, 3 bases at V and 5 bases at J, with 19 bases in the middle. In DNA, the CDR3 is TGTGCCAGCAGCCAGGGTTTGGTCAGGGGAAGAACCGGGGAGCTGTTTTTT. Amino acid sequence: CASSQGLVRGRTGELFF.

This sequence joins TRBV11-2 and TRBJ1-1, with D uncertain. CDR3 length: 14 residues. Trimming stripped 1 base from V and 4 bases from J, with 10 bases between. Germline loops: CDR1 SGHAT, CDR2 FQNNGV. CDR3 loop: CASSLGFSGTEAFF. CDR3 in DNA: TGTGCCAGCAGCTTAGGGTTTAGTGGCACTGAAGCTTTCTTT.

This chain links TRBV4-3 with TRBJ1-2; D gene uncertain. Germline V gene sequence: CDR1 LGHNA, CDR2 YSLEER. V was shortened by 0 bases and J by 1 base, with 6 bases between the two germline ends. The CDR3 totals 14 residues. The CDR3 protein is CASSQDFNNYGYTF. As DNA, the CDR3 is TGCGCCAGCAGCCAAGATTTCAATAACTATGGCTACACCTTC.

This chain uses TRBV7-9 with TRBJ1-1, with D hard to call. From germline, CDR1 is SEHNR and CDR2 FQNEAQ (reference sequence). The V and J ends lost 5 bases and 6 bases respectively, with 10 bases between them. This CDR3 comprises 12 residues. For the CDR3, the DNA is TGTGCCAGCAGCCCTAGTATGCCTGAAGCTTTCTTT. Encoded protein: CASSPSMPEAFF.

This clone appeared a single time. The chain joins TRBV7-9 to TRBJ2-7; D may be TRBD2 (6 bases). The V end lost 4 bases, the J end lost 5 bases, and 15 bases lay between the germline ends. Germline-derived CDR1 and CDR2 are SEHNR and FQNEAQ (reference sequence). The CDR3 runs to 14 residues. In DNA, the CDR3 is TGTGCCAGCAGCTCCCCGTTAACTAGCAACGAGCAGTACTTC. Residues: CASSSPLTSNEQYF. Filled out from reference TRBV7-9 and TRBJ2-7, the complete variable domain reads DTGVSQNPRHKITKRGQNVTFRCDPISEHNRLYWYRQTLGQGPEFLTYFQNEAQLEKSRLLSDRFSAERPKGSFSTLEIQRTEQGDSAMYLCASSSPLTSNEQYFGPGTRLTVT.

As to this clone: The CDR3 carries no conserved terminal phenylalanine or tryptophan, so it likely arises from a read error. The limits of the CDR3 on the DNA are not certain, so only TCRdb's listed CDR3 is given. The gene calls are TRBV6-5 and TRBJ1-1; the table's TRBD1 call for D was not verified on the DNA. The CDR3 is 12 amino acids in total, end residues counted. Germline V gene data show CDR1 as MNHEY and CDR2 as SVGAGI. CDR3: CASSRAGGSKKL.

The chain is built from TRBV9 and TRBJ1-3; D is unclear. V was clipped by 4 bases and J by 6 bases, with 11 bases between them. The CDR3 runs to 13 residues. The germline gives CDR1 SGDLS, CDR2 YYNGEE. Written as DNA, the CDR3 is TGTGCCAGCAGCCCCCCGGGGTTAAACACCATATATTTT. Translating it yields CASSPPGLNTIYF.

V gene TRBV11-2 combines with J gene TRBJ1-6; D call uncertain. Trimming took 5 bases from V and 10 from J, leaving 15 bases between them. The germline V gene has CDR1 SGHAT and CDR2 FQNNGV. This CDR3 region has 14 residues. In DNA form, the CDR3 reads TGTGCCAGCAGCATTCAAAACTCCGCATCACCCCTCCACTTT. Encoded protein: CASSIQNSASPLHF. Using reference TRBV11-2 and TRBJ1-6 for the parts outside the CDR3, the full variable domain is EAGVAQSPRYKIIEKRQSVAFWCNPISGHATLYWYQQILGQGPKLLIQFQNNGVVDDSQLPKDRFSAERLKGVDSTLKIQPAKLEDSAVYLCASSIQNSASPLHFGNGTRLTVT.

This chain connects TRBV6-5 to TRBJ1-4; D might be TRBD1 (5 bases). Between the trimmed V and J ends, which lost 5 bases and 8 bases, there was a span of 15 bases. This CDR3 is 14 amino acids long. Germline CDR1 MNHEY, CDR2 SVGAGI. DNA of the CDR3: TGTGCCAGCAGTACCGCGGGACGGAGGGAAAAACTGTTTTTT. As protein: CASSTAGRREKLFF.

This chain uses TRBV30 with TRBJ1-4; tentative D call: TRBD1 (5 bases). Deletions cut 3 bases from V and 12 bases from J, with 14 bases between. Germline V gives CDR1 GTSNPN, CDR2 SVGIG (reference sequence). The CDR3 contains 12 residues. Here the CDR3 DNA reads TGTGCCTGGAGGGGCCGACCGGGGGAACTGTTTTTT. Encoded protein: CAWRGRPGELFF.

This clone has a single count. This chain uses TRBV30 with TRBJ1-1, with a weak D call TRBD1 (6 bases). CDR1 and CDR2 (germline): GTSNPN, SVGIG (reference sequence). Trimming took 1 base from V and 6 from J, leaving 12 bases between them. The CDR3 is 13 amino acids. The CDR3: CAWSAQGLSEAFF. The CDR3, as DNA: TGTGCCTGGAGTGCTCAGGGGCTCTCTGAAGCTTTCTTT. Filled out from reference TRBV30 and TRBJ1-1, the complete variable domain reads SQTIHQWPATLVQPVGSPLSLECTVEGTSNPNLYWYRQAAGRGLQLLFYSVGIGQISSEVPQNLSASRPQDRQFILSSKKLLLSDSGFYLCAWSAQGLSEAFFGQGTRLTVV.

The chain couples TRBV5-1 to TRBJ1-1, with D tentatively TRBD1 (6 bases). Between the trimmed V and J ends, which lost 0 bases and 8 bases, there was a span of 17 bases. This CDR3 region has 15 residues. Germline CDR1 reads SGHRS; CDR2 reads YFSETQ. The CDR3 sequence: CASSLASSEGHEAFF. The CDR3 nucleotides are TGCGCCAGCAGCTTGGCCAGTTCTGAGGGACACGAAGCTTTCTTT.

The V gene is TRBV4-1, the J gene TRBJ1-2; D remains ambiguous. V dropped 0 bases and J dropped 1 base, with 9 bases sitting between them. Germline values: CDR1 MGHRA, CDR2 YSYEKL. The CDR3 is made up of 15 amino acids. CDR3 sequence: CASSQDLNYNYGYTF. DNA for the CDR3: TGCGCCAGCAGCCAAGATCTAAATTATAACTATGGCTACACCTTC.

The rearrangement links TRBV30 to TRBJ1-1, with unresolved D. Trimming removed 5 bases at V and 5 bases at J, with 12 bases between. This CDR3 has 12 residues. Germline V gives CDR1 GTSNPN, CDR2 SVGIG (reference sequence). CDR3 region: CAWGDTRTEAFF. CDR3 nucleotides: TGTGCCTGGGGCGATACGCGGACTGAAGCTTTCTTT. Filled out from reference TRBV30 and TRBJ1-1, the complete variable domain reads SQTIHQWPATLVQPVGSPLSLECTVEGTSNPNLYWYRQAAGRGLQLLFYSVGIGQISSEVPQNLSASRPQDRQFILSSKKLLLSDSGFYLCAWGDTRTEAFFGQGTRLTVV.

V is TRBV7-6 and J is TRBJ1-4; TRBD1 agrees at 8 bases. The CDR3 is 16 residues long. The junction had 8 bases not matched to a gene; V was cut back by 1 base and J by 7 bases. The V gene's germline CDR1 is SGHVS and CDR2 FNYEAQ. CDR3 nucleotide sequence: TGTGCCAGCAGCTTAGGTTACAGGGGGGCTAGTGAAAAACTGTTTTTT. This encodes CASSLGYRGASEKLFF.

This clone occurred a few times. The chain recombines TRBV27 with TRBJ1-6; D might be TRBD1 (5 bases). Trimming shortened V by 3 bases and J by 7 bases, and 16 bases separated the two germline ends. Germline V gene data show CDR1 as MNHEY and CDR2 as SMNVEV (reference sequence). This CDR3 contains 16 residues. The chain's CDR3 is CASSLRAGTSNSPLHF. The DNA of the CDR3 is TGTGCCAGCAGTTTGCGTGCCGGGACTTCGAATTCACCCCTCCACTTT.

This chain joins TRBV7-6 and TRBJ1-1; D is ambiguous. Germline values: CDR1 SGHVS, CDR2 FNYEAQ. CDR3 size: 15 residues. V was trimmed by 1 base and J by 0 bases, leaving 9 bases between them. The CDR3 here is CASSLVGGLNTEAFF. CDR3 in DNA: TGTGCCAGCAGCTTAGTAGGCGGTTTGAACACTGAAGCTTTCTTT.